A single TCR beta chain is shown here with its context. Its antigen is undetermined. This sample stems from a study of shared clonotypes between healthy human individuals. Findings of the study overall: Measured sharing among donors was expected to vary with sequencing depth. Roughly 5% of naive CD4 clonotypes were shared across several donors. Clonotypes shared by all four sorted-subset donors had higher generation probabilities than non-shared clonotypes.

Several immunoSEQ 96-well plates shared each subset's DNA, each plate a replicate. The data were produced by immunoSEQ multiplex PCR, yet TCRdb's version contains in-frame clones alone and is incomplete. Counted here are roughly 2.2 million clones, approximately 93% occurring once; the ten biggest clones make up roughly 0.36%. Germline V lookup: CDR1 SGHAT, CDR2 FQNNGV. The V end lost 5 bases, the J end lost 8 bases, and 15 bases lay between the germline ends. The CDR3 runs 13 residues. Sequencing was performed on naive CD4+ T cells from PBMCs. The subset was: CD45RA+ positively selected. This receptor was taken from a man between 18 and 29 years old in good health. Some clones in this sample may be carry-over from other donors' samples. V gene TRBV11-2 combines with J gene TRBJ1-2; a possible D gene is TRBD1 (5 bases). The DNA for the CDR3 is TGTGCCAGCAGCGGGACTAGTGGTGTGGGCTACACCTTC. Encoded protein: CASSGTSGVGYTF.